A single sample gave rise to the 18 T cell receptor beta chains below, sequenced in a study of control samples from healthy donors and cancer patients. Data came from immunoSEQ multiplex PCR; TCRdb stores just in-frame clones and leaves some out. In the table there are about 86,000 clones, approximately 95% of which are singletons. What was sequenced was blood. These receptors originate from a woman under 40 in good health.

V gene TRBV9 combines with J gene TRBJ2-7; 8 bases fit TRBD1. This CDR3 region has 17 residues. V trimming: 4 bases; J trimming: 3 bases; junction bases outside the gene matches: 15. Germline CDR1 SGDLS, CDR2 YYNGEE. The DNA for the CDR3 is TGTGCCAGCAGCTCTAAACCCGACAGGGGCCCCTTCTACGAGCAGTACTTC. Translating gives CASSSKPDRGPFYEQYF.

This chain connects TRBV6-2 or TRBV6-3 to TRBJ1-2; TRBD1 is a possible D gene (6 bases). The CDR3 has 15 amino acids. Trimming took off 0 bases at V and 3 bases at J, with 11 bases between the two ends. Germline V gene data show CDR1 as MNHEY and CDR2 as SVGEGT. The CDR3 DNA sequence: TGTGCCAGCAGTTACTCAGGCAGGGGTGACTATGGCTACACCTTC. The encoded protein is CASSYSGRGDYGYTF.

CDR3: CATSETRALGQETQYF. Written as DNA, the CDR3 is TGTGCCACCAGTGAAACCCGGGCCTTAGGCCAAGAGACCCAGTACTTC. The rearrangement links TRBV24-1 to TRBJ2-5; D is uncertain. Deletions cut 4 bases from V and 1 base from J, with 15 bases between. Per the germline V gene, CDR1 is KGHDR and CDR2 is SFDVKD. The CDR3 loop spans 16 amino acids.

This rearrangement joins TRBV6-5 to TRBJ1-5; the match to TRBD1 covers 7 bases. From germline, CDR1 is MNHEY and CDR2 SVGAGI. V was clipped by 11 bases and J by 3 bases; unmatched bases: 10. CDR3 size: 14 residues. In DNA, the CDR3 is TGTGCCGCAGCCCGAGACAGGGCCAATCAGCCCCAGCATTTT. It is translated as CAAARDRANQPQHF.

The chain carries TRBV11-2 and TRBJ1-6; D possibly corresponds to TRBD1 (5 bases). Between the trimmed V and J ends, which lost 0 bases and 5 bases, there was a span of 8 bases. The CDR3 spans 15 residues. Germline CDR1 and CDR2: SGHAT and FQNNGV. Here the CDR3 DNA reads TGTGCCAGCAGCTTAGACAGGGCCAATAATTCACCCCTCCACTTT. Amino acids: CASSLDRANNSPLHF.

This chain connects TRBV10-3 to TRBJ1-1; the match to TRBD1 covers 7 bases. Germline loops: CDR1 ENHRY, CDR2 SYGVKD. The CDR3 spans 15 residues. The junction had 8 bases not matched to a gene; V was cut back by 6 bases and J by 1 base. The CDR3 DNA follows: TGTGCCATCAGGGAAACCGACAGGGCGAACACTGAAGCTTTCTTT. Amino acid sequence: CAIRETDRANTEAFF.

The gene calls are TRBV5-5 and TRBJ2-3; 7 nucleotides line up with TRBD2. The CDR3 is 15 amino acids. The V and J ends lost 1 base and 2 bases, in that order; junction bases with no gene match: 4. Germline values: CDR1 SGHKS, CDR2 YYEKEE (reference sequence). CDR3 coding DNA: TGTGCCAGCAGCTTGCCTAGCGGAAACACAGATACGCAGTATTTT. Translated: CASSLPSGNTDTQYF.

Regarding this clone: The sample carries other DNA sequences with the same CDR3. The gene calls are TRBV6-1 and TRBJ2-7, with D tentatively TRBD2 (6 bases). V lost 0 bases and J lost 0, with 9 bases in between. Germline loops: CDR1 MNHNS, CDR2 SASEGT. CDR3 length equals 15 residues. The CDR3 loop is CASSEAAGSSYEQYF. CDR3 coding DNA: TGTGCCAGCAGTGAAGCGGCGGGGAGCTCCTACGAGCAGTACTTC.

The J gene is TRBJ1-6, the V gene TRBV28; TRBD1 matches at 10 bases. V lost 3 bases and J lost 10; bases outside the gene matches: 6. Per germline, CDR1 MDHEN and CDR2 SYDVKM. The CDR3 has 15 residues. For the CDR3, the DNA is TGTGCCAGCAGTTTGGGGGACAGGGGAGAATCACCCCTCCACTTT. Translation: CASSLGDRGESPLHF.

The chain carries TRBV7-3 and TRBJ1-6; D is perhaps TRBD1 (5 bases). V was clipped by 5 bases and J by 10 bases, with 18 bases between them. The CDR3 spans 15 residues. Germline V gives CDR1 SGHTA, CDR2 FQGTGA. The CDR3 reads CASSPDGQGYSPLHF. The CDR3 region has the DNA TGTGCCAGCAGCCCCGACGGCCAGGGATACTCACCCCTCCACTTT.

V is TRBV29-1 and J is TRBJ2-3; the D gene could be TRBD1 or TRBD2 (6 bases each). The V gene lost 3 bases and the J gene lost 1 base, with 17 bases spanning the gap. Germline CDR1 and CDR2: SQVTM and ANQGSEA. The CDR3 is 16 residues long. The CDR3, as DNA: TGCAGCGTTGAGAGTAGGTGGGGGGCCGGCACAGATACGCAGTATTTT. Translated: CSVESRWGAGTDTQYF.

This chain links TRBV25-1 with TRBJ2-1, with 7 bases matching TRBD1. There are 15 residues in the CDR3. The ends lost 5 bases at V and 2 bases at J; junction bases unmatched: 6. In germline, CDR1 is MGHDK, CDR2 SYGVNS. The CDR3 loop is CASSMDRSPYNEQFF. CDR3 nucleotide sequence: TGTGCCAGCAGTATGGACAGGTCCCCCTACAATGAGCAGTTCTTC. The full variable domain, with the rest looked up from reference TRBV25-1 and TRBJ2-1, is EADIYQTPRYLVIGTGKKITLECSQTMGHDKMYWYQQDPGMELHLIHYSYGVNSTEKGDLSSESTVSRIRTEHFPLTLESARPSHTSQYLCASSMDRSPYNEQFFGPGTRLTVL.

The chain joins TRBV6-1 to TRBJ2-7, with no clear D. The CDR3 is 14 amino acids. V was trimmed by 1 base and J by 2 bases, leaving 9 bases between them. CDR1 is MNHNS, CDR2 SASEGT, per germline. The CDR3 loop reads CASSEGHSTYEQYF. The CDR3 DNA reads TGTGCCAGCAGTGAAGGCCACTCTACCTACGAGCAGTACTTC.

The V gene is TRBV6-5, the J gene TRBJ2-1, with TRBD2 matching over 11 bases. The V gene's germline CDR1 is MNHEY and CDR2 SVGAGI. Unmatched junction bases numbered 7, after V lost 6 bases and J lost 6 bases. This CDR3 comprises 15 residues. Written as DNA, the CDR3 is TGTGCCAGCAGGTCAACCGGGACTAGCGGCAATGAGCAGTTCTTC. Encoded protein: CASRSTGTSGNEQFF.

The chain recombines TRBV5-1 with TRBJ2-7; D uncertain. Trimming took off 0 bases at V and 6 bases at J, with 10 bases between the two ends. CDR3 length equals 13 residues. Per germline, CDR1 SGHRS and CDR2 YFSETQ. In DNA form, the CDR3 reads TGCGCCAGCAGCTTGGATGGTGCAGGCGAGCAGTACTTC. Translation: CASSLDGAGEQYF.

The V gene is TRBV2, the J gene TRBJ2-1; D is possibly TRBD2 (5 bases). V was clipped by 10 bases and J by 10 bases, with 14 bases between them. Germline values: CDR1 SNHLY, CDR2 FYNNEI. The CDR3 has 11 amino acids. The chain's CDR3 is CATYGGNEQFF. CDR3 sequence (DNA): TGTGCCACCTATGGAGGTAACGAGCAGTTCTTC.

The chain uses TRBV28 and TRBJ1-1, with a weak D call TRBD1 (6 bases). The V end lost 2 bases, the J end lost 0 bases, and 10 bases lay between the germline ends. CDR1 is MDHEN, CDR2 SYDVKM, per germline. This CDR3 contains 15 residues. CDR3 residues: CASSLKGGLNTEAFF. For the CDR3, the DNA is TGTGCCAGCAGTTTAAAAGGGGGACTGAACACTGAAGCTTTCTTT.

The J gene is TRBJ1-4, the V gene TRBV18; 8 nucleotides agree with TRBD1. Germline V gene data show CDR1 as KGHSH and CDR2 as LQKENI. The CDR3 covers 16 residues. Trimming cost V 6 bases and J 5 bases; bases outside gene matches: 11. This CDR3 is CASSPLTGTGNEKLFF. The CDR3 DNA reads as TGTGCCAGCTCCCCTTTAACCGGGACAGGAAATGAAAAACTGTTTTTT.